A selection of T cell receptor beta chains follows, all from one sample in a study of coeliac disease. Some clones are missing from TCRdb's copy, which holds only in-frame ones; the method was immunoSEQ multiplex PCR. This sample has fewer than 5,000 clones, with roughly 74% found just once. The sample comprised lamina propria lymphocytes from the gut. These receptors were collected from a young woman with active celiac disease. Each CDR3 is given with its conserved first and last residue. A D gene is named only where the DNA matches it firmly. The size field is filled for only some rows; it gives once, few, many or a size class.

-,TRBV6-5,few,TRBJ2-1,TGTGCCAGCAGTTACTCCGGGGTTCCCTCCTACAATGAGCAGTTCTTC,CASSYSGVPSYNEQFF
TRBD2,TRBV27,few,TRBJ2-2,TGTGCCAGCAGTAGGCGGGGGGGCGACACCGGGGAGCTGTTTTTT,CASSRRGGDTGELFF
TRBD1,TRBV7-2,once,TRBJ2-7,TGTGCCAGCAGCTCTCAAGCGACAGGGGAGAACTACGAGCAGTACTTC,CASSSQATGENYEQYF
-,TRBV28,-,TRBJ2-7,TGTGCCAGCCACCCGAGACCTCACCGTAGCGGAGCCTTCTACGAGCAGTACTTC,CASHPRPHRSGAFYEQYF
TRBD1,TRBV19,-,TRBJ1-1,TGTGCCAGTACCCCCAGGGGGTCCGGTGTTAGGAAGGGCCTGAACACTGAAGCTTTCTTT,CASTPRGSGVRKGLNTEAFF
TRBD1,TRBV7-9,-,TRBJ1-1,TGTGCCAGCAGCTTGGACAGGCGCCTAGGAGCTTTCTTT,CASSLDRRLGAFF
TRBD2,TRBV28,few,TRBJ2-3,TGTGCCACGCGCTCCCCGATCGGGGGGGGAAGCACAGATACGCAGTATTTT,CATRSPIGGGSTDTQYF
TRBD2,TRBV5-1,-,TRBJ2-1,TGCGCCAGCAGCTTGAACGGGGGGGAGTACAATGAGCAGTTCTTC,CASSLNGGEYNEQFF
-,TRBV6-4,-,TRBJ1-5,TGTGCCAGCAGTTTGACAGTCAATCAGCCCCAGCATTTT,CASSLTVNQPQHF
-,TRBV9,-,TRBJ1-1,TGTGCCAGCAGCGTAGAAAGCGGGGAGGCTTTCTTT,CASSVESGEAFF
-,TRBV6-1,-,TRBJ1-5,TGTGCCAGCAGTGAGTCAGGGTACAATCAGCCCCAGCATTTT,CASSESGYNQPQHF
TRBD2,TRBV25-1,-,TRBJ2-3,TGTGCCAGCAGTCCCACTAGCGGGATCGGTACGCAGTATTTT,CASSPTSGIGTQYF
TRBD1,TRBV19,few,TRBJ1-6,TGTGCCAGTAGTATTATTACAGGGGAATATAATTCACCCCTCCACTTT,CASSIITGEYNSPLHF
-,TRBV6-6,-,TRBJ1-4,TGTGCCAGCAGTTACGGGGGGGCGACTAATGAAAAACTGTTTTTT,CASSYGGATNEKLFF
-,TRBV5-8,-,TRBJ1-5,TGTGCCAGCAGCTTGGCCAGGCAGAGCAATCAGCCCCAGCATTTT,CASSLARQSNQPQHF
TRBD1,TRBV2,-,TRBJ2-2,TGTGCCAGCAGACCGACAGGGGAGACCGGGGAGCTGTTTTTT,CASRPTGETGELFF
-,TRBV5-1,-,TRBJ2-5,TGCGCCAGCAGCTTGGTAGCCCCGGAGACCCAGTACTTC,CASSLVAPETQYF
TRBD1,TRBV6-5,-,TRBJ1-2,TGTGCCAGCAAATATTACCAGGGGGCGCTTGGAGGCTACACCTTC,CASKYYQGALGGYTF
TRBD1,TRBV7-2,few,TRBJ1-1,TGTGCCAGCAGCCGGAGCACAGGGGAGAGTTCTGAAGCTTTCTTT,CASSRSTGESSEAFF
-,TRBV5-5,few,TRBJ2-1,TGTGCCAGCAGCCCGACAGGACCCTACAATGAGCAGTTCTTC,CASSPTGPYNEQFF
-,TRBV9,few,TRBJ2-7,TGTGCCAGCAGCGCGGGGGATTGGAACGAGCAGTACTTC,CASSAGDWNEQYF
-,TRBV11-2,-,TRBJ2-7,TGTGCCAGCAGCTTAGTTATGGGGGGAGGCTACGAGCAGTACTTC,CASSLVMGGGYEQYF
TRBD2,TRBV6-1,-,TRBJ2-3,TGTGCCAGCAGTGAAGGCGGAGTCCTAGCGGGAGGGGGTCCTAGCACAGATACGCAGTATTTT,CASSEGGVLAGGGPSTDTQYF
-,TRBV6-1,-,TRBJ1-1,TGTGCCAGCAGTGAACGGGGACATACTGAAGCTTTCTTT,CASSERGHTEAFF
-,TRBV11-3,-,TRBJ1-4,TGTGCCAGCAGCTTAGACCAGGACAAGGGATGGGTGGAAAAACTGTTTTTT,CASSLDQDKGWVEKLFF
-,TRBV5-1,-,TRBJ2-5,TGCGCCAGCACCCATGCTATAATGGGCAGCATCCAAGAGACCCAGTACTTC,CASTHAIMGSIQETQYF
TRBD2,TRBV6-6,-,TRBJ2-5,TGTGCCAGCAGCCGCGGACTAGCGGGAGGGTGGGAGACCCAGTACTTC,CASSRGLAGGWETQYF
-,TRBV6-1,few,TRBJ2-5,TGTGCCAGCAGTGCTTCCGGGGTAGAGACCCAGTACTTC,CASSASGVETQYF
-,TRBV2,-,TRBJ2-1,TGTGCCAGCAGTGAAGATCCCGTCAATGAGCAGTTCTTC,CASSEDPVNEQFF
TRBD1,TRBV28,-,TRBJ1-3,TGTGCCAGCAGTAGCGGGACAGGTGGAAACACCATATATTTT,CASSSGTGGNTIYF
TRBD2,TRBV11-2,-,TRBJ2-7,TGTGCCAGCAGTCCGATCGGCGCGGGAGCCATCTCCTACGAGCAGTACTTC,CASSPIGAGAISYEQYF
TRBD2,TRBV4-2,-,TRBJ2-7,TGTGCCAGCAGCCCCCTCGGGCGGGGGGGACCCTACGAGCAGTACTTC,CASSPLGRGGPYEQYF
-,TRBV28,once,TRBJ2-1,TGTGCCAGCAGGGGGGTACAGGGTACAAACTACAATGAGCAGTTCTTC,CASRGVQGTNYNEQFF
-,TRBV19,-,TRBJ2-7,TGTGCCAGTAAACCCGAGCCGGGGGATTACGAGCAGTACTTC,CASKPEPGDYEQYF
TRBD2,TRBV28,-,TRBJ2-1,TGTGCCAGCATCCCTCTAGCGGGAGTTTACAATGAGCAGTTCTTC,CASIPLAGVYNEQFF
-,TRBV6-5,-,TRBJ2-1,TGTGCCAGCAGCCAAAATTACAATGAGCAGTTCTTC,CASSQNYNEQFF